This T cell receptor (beta chain) was recovered during a study of CD8 T cells in Susac syndrome. The CDR3 is 14 amino acids. V lost 6 bases, J lost 4 bases, and 3 bases stayed unmatched. From germline, CDR1 is ENHRY and CDR2 SYGVKD. TCR beta was sequenced from blood CD8+ and CD4+ T cells. The patients who served as multiple sclerosis controls were treatment-naive and had stable or active relapsing-remitting disease that fulfilled the revised McDonald criteria. An input of roughly 0.5 to 1 ug of RNA was subjected to reverse transcription using random hexamers. TCRdb recomputed calls from the immunoSEQ multiplex PCR reads with MiXCR, one row per CDR3 protein. The table records approximately 230,000 distinct CDR3 sequences, 90% to 95% of them present only once.

J is TRBJ2-3 and V is TRBV10-3, with 11 bases that match TRBD2. The material sequenced was CD4+ T cells from PBMCs. The TCR was taken from a human donor with multiple sclerosis. CDR3 in DNA: TGTGCCATCAGCATAGCGGGGGGGGCAGATACGCAGTATTTT. Translation: CAISIAGGADTQYF.